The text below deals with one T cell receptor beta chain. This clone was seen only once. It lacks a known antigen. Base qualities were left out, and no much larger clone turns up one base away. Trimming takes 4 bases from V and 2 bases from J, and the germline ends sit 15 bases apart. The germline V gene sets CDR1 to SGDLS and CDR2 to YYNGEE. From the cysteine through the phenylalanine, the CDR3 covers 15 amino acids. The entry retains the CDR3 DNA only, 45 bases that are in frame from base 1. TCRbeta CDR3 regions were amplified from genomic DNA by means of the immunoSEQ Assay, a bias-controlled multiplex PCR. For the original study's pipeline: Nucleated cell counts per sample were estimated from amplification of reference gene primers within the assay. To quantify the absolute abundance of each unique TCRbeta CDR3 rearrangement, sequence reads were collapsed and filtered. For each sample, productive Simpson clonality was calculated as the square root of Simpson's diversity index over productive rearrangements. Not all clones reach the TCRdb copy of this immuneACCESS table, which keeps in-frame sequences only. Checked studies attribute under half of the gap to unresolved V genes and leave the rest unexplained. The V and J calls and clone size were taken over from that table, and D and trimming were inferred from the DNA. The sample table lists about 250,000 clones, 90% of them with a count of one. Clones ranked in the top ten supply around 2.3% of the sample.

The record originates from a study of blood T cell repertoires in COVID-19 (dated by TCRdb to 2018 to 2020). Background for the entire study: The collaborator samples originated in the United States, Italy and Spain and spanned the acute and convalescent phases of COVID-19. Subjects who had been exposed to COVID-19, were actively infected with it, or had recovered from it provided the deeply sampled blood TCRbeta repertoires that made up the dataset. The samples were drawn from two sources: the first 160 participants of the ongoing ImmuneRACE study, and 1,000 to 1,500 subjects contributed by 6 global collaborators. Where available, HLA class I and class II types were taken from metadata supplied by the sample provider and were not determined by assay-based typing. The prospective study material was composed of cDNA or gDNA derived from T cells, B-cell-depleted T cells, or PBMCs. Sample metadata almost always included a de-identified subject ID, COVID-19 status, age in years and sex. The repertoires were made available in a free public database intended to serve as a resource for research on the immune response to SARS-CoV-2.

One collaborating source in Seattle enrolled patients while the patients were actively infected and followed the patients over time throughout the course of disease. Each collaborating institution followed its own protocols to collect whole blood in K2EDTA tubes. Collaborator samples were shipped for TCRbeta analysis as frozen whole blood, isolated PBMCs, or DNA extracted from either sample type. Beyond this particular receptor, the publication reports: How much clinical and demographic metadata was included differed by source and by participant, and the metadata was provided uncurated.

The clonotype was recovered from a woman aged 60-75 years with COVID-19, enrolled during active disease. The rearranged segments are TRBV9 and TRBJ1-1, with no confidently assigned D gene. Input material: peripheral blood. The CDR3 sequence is CASSPMQGGNTEAFF. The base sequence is TGTGCCAGCAGCCCGATGCAAGGAGGAAACACTGAAGCTTTCTTT.